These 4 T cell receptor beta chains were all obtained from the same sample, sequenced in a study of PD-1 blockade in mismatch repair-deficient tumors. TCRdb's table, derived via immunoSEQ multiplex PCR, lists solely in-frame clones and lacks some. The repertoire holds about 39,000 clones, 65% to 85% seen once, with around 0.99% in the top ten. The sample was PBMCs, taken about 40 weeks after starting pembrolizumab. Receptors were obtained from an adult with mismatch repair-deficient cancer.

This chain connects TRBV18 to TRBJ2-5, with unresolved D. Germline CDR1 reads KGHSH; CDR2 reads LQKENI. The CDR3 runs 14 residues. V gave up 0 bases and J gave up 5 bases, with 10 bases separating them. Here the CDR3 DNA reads TGTGCCAGCTCACCACCAACGGTACGGGAGACCCAGTACTTC. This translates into CASSPPTVRETQYF.

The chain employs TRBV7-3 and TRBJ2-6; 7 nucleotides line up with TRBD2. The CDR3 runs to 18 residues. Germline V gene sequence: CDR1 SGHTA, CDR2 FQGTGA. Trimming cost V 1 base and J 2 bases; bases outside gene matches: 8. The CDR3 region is CASSLISGTNTGANVLTF. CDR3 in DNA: TGTGCCAGCAGCTTAATATCTGGGACTAACACTGGGGCCAACGTCCTGACTTTC.

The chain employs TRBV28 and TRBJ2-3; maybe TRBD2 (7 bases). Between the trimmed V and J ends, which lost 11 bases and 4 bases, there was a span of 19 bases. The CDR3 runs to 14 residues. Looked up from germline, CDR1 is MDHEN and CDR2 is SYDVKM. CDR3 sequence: CASQGGGGADTQYF. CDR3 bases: TGTGCCTCCCAAGGGGGGGGAGGCGCAGATACGCAGTATTTT.

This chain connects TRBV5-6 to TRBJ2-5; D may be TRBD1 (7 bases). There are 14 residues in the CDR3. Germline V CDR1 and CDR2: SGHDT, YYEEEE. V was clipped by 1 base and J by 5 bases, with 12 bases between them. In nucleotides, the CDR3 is TGTGCCAGCAGCTTGAAGGGGGCGGGGGAGACCCAGTACTTC. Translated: CASSLKGAGETQYF.